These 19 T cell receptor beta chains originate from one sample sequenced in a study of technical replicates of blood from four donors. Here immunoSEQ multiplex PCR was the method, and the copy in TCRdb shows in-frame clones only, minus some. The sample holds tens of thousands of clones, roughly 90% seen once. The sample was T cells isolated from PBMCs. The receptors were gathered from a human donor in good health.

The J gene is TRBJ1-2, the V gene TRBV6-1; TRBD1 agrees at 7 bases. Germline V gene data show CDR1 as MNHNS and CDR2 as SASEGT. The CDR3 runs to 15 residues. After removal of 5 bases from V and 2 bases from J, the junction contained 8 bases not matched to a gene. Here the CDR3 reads CASSPWDRPNYGYTF. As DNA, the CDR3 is TGTGCCAGCAGTCCCTGGGACAGACCGAACTATGGCTACACCTTC.

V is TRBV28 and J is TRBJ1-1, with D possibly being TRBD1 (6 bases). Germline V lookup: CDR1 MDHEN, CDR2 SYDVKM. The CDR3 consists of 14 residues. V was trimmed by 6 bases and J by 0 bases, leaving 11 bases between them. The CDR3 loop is CASSPTGLNTEAFF. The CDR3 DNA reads TGTGCCAGCAGCCCGACAGGACTGAACACTGAAGCTTTCTTT. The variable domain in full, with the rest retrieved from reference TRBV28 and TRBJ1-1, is DVKVTQSSRYLVKRTGEKVFLECVQDMDHENMFWYRQDPGLGLRLIYFSYDVKMKEKGDIPEGYSVSREKKERFSLILESASTNQTSMYLCASSPTGLNTEAFFGQGTRLTVV.

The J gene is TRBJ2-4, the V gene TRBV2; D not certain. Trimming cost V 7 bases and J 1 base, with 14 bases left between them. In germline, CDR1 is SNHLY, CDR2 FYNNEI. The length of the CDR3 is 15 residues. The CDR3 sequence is CASNGEDFAKNIQYF. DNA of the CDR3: TGTGCCAGCAACGGAGAAGACTTCGCCAAAAACATTCAGTACTTC.

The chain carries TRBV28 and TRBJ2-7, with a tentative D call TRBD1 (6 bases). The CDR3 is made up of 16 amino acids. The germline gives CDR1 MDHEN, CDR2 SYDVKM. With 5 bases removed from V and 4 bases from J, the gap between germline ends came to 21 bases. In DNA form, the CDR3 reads TGTGCCAGCAGTAGACCTACGGGACACGTTTGGTACGAGCAGTACTTC. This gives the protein CASSRPTGHVWYEQYF. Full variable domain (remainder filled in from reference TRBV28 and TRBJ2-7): DVKVTQSSRYLVKRTGEKVFLECVQDMDHENMFWYRQDPGLGLRLIYFSYDVKMKEKGDIPEGYSVSREKKERFSLILESASTNQTSMYLCASSRPTGHVWYEQYFGPGTRLTVT.

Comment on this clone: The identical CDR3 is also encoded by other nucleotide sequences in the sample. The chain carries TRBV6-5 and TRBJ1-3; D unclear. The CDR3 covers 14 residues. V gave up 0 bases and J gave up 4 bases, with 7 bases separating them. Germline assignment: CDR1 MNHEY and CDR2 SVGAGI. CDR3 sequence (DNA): TGTGCCAGCAGTTACTCCAGGTCCGGAAACACCATATATTTT. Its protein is CASSYSRSGNTIYF.

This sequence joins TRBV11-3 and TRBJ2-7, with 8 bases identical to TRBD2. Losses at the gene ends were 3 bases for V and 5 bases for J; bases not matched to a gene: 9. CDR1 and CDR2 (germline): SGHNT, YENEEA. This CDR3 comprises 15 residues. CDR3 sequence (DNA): TGTGCCAGCAGCTTGCTACCGGGACTAGACAACGAGCAGTACTTC. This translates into CASSLLPGLDNEQYF.

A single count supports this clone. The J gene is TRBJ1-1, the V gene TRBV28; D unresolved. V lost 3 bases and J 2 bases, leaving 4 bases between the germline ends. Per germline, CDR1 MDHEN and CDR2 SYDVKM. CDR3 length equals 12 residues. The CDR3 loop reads CASSFRNTEAFF. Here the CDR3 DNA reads TGTGCCAGCAGTTTCAGAAACACTGAAGCTTTCTTT.

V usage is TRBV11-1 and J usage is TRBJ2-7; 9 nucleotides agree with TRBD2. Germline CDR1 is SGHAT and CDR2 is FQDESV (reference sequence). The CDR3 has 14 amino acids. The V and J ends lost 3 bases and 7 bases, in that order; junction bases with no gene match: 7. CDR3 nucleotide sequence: TGTGCCAGCAGCTTTATGGTAGCGGGAGAGGAGCAGTACTTC. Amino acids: CASSFMVAGEEQYF.

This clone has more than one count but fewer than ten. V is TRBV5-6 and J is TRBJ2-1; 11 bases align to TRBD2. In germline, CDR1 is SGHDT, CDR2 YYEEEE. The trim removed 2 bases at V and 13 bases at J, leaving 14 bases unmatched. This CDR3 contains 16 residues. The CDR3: CASSLTRLAGYAAQFF. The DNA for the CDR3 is TGTGCCAGCAGCTTAACCCGACTAGCGGGATACGCCGCACAGTTCTTC.

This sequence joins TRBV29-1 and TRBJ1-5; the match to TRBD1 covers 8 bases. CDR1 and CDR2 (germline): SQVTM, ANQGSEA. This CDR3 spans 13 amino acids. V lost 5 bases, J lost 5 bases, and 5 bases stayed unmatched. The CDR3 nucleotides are TGCAGCGTTAGGACAGGGAGCGATCAGCCCCAGCATTTT. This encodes CSVRTGSDQPQHF.

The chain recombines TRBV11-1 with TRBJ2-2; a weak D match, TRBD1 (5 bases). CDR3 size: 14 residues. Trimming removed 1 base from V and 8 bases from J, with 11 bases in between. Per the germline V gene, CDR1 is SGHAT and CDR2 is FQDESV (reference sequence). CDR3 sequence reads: CASSLVPRQGELFF. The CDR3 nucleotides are TGTGCCAGCAGCTTAGTTCCCAGACAGGGGGAGCTGTTTTTT. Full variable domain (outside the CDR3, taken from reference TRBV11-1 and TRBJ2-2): EAEVAQSPRYKITEKSQAVAFWCDPISGHATLYWYRQILGQGPELLVQFQDESVVDDSQLPKDRFSAERLKGVDSTLKIQPAELGDSAMYLCASSLVPRQGELFFGEGSRLTVL.

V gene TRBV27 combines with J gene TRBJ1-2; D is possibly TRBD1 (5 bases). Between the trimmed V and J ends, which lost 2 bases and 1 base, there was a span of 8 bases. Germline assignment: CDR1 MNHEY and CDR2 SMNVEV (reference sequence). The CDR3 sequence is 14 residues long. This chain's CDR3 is CASSLQGFNYGYTF. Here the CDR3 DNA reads TGTGCCAGCAGTTTACAGGGCTTTAACTATGGCTACACCTTC.

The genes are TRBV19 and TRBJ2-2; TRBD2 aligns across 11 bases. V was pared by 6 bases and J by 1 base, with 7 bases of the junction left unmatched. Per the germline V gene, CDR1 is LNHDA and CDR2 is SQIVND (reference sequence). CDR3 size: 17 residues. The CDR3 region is CASRGASGRWNTGELFF. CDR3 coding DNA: TGTGCCAGTAGGGGGGCTAGCGGGAGGTGGAACACCGGGGAGCTGTTTTTT. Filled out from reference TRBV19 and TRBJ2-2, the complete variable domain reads DGGITQSPKYLFRKEGQNVTLSCEQNLNHDAMYWYRQDPGQGLRLIYYSQIVNDFQKGDIAEGYSVSREKKESFPLTVTSAQKNPTAFYLCASRGASGRWNTGELFFGEGSRLTVL.

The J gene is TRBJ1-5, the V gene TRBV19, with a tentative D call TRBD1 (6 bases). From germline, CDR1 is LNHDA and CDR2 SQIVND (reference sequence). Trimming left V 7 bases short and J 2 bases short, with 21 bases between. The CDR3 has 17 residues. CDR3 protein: CASINAGDTLGNQPQHF. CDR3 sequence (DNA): TGTGCCAGTATTAATGCGGGGGACACTCTAGGCAATCAGCCCCAGCATTTT.

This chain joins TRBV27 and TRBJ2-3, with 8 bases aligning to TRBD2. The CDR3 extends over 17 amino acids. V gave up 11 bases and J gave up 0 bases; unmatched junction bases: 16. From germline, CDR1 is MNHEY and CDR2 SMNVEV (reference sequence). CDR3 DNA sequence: TGTGCCTCGGGCGGGAGGAGCGGCAGCCTAAGCACAGATACGCAGTATTTT. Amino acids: CASGGRSGSLSTDTQYF.

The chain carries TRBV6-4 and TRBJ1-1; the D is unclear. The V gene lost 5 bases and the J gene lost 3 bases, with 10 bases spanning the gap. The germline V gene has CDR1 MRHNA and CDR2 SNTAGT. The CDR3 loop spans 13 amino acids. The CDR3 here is CASSREEDTEAFF. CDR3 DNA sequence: TGTGCCAGCAGTAGGGAGGAGGACACTGAAGCTTTCTTT.

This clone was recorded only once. The CDR3 protein is CASSSAQIGQGWTGELFF. Written as DNA, the CDR3 is TGTGCCAGCAGCTCGGCCCAAATAGGACAGGGGTGGACCGGGGAGCTGTTTTTT. The chain recombines TRBV7-8 with TRBJ2-2, with 9 bases fitting TRBD1. The CDR3 is made up of 18 amino acids. Germline trimming cut 4 bases from V and 5 bases from J; bases unmatched to any gene: 14. Germline loops: CDR1 SGHVS, CDR2 FQNEAQ.

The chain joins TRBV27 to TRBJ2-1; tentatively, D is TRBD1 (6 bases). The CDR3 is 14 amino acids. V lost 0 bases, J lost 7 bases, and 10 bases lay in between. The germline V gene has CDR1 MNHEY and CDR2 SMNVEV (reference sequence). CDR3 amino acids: CASSLSRGSNEQFF. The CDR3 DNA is TGTGCCAGCAGTTTATCCAGGGGTTCAAATGAGCAGTTCTTC.

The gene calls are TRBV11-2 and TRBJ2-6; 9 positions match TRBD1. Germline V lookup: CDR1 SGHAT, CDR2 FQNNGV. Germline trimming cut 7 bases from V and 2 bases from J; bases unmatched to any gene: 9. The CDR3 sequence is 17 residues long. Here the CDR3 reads CASNLRTGVTGANVLTF. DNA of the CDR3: TGTGCCAGCAACCTTAGGACAGGGGTCACTGGGGCCAACGTCCTGACTTTC.